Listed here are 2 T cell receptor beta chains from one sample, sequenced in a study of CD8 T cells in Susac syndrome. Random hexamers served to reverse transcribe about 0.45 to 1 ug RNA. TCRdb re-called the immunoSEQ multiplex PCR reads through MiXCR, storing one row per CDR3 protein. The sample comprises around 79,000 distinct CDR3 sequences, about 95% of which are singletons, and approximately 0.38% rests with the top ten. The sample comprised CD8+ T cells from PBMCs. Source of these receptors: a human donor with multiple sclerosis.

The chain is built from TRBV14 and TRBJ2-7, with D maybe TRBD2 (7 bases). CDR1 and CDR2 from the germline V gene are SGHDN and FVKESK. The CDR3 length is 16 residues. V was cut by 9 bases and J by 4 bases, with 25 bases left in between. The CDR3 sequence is CASSTGGPVTFYEQYF. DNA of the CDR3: TGTGCCAGTTCCACGGGGGGCCCTGTAACCTTTTACGAGCAGTACTTC.

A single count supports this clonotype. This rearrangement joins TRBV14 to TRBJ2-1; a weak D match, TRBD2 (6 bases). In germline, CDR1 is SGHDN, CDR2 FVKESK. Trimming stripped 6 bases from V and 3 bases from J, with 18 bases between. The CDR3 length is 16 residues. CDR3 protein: CASSRGLRGSYNEQFF. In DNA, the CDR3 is TGTGCCAGCAGTCGGGGACTCCGGGGGAGCTACAATGAGCAGTTCTTC.